The 9 T cell receptor beta chains below were found in one sample sequenced in a study of blood T cells in healthy people across ages. With a J-beta primer mix and a sample-barcoded 5' primer, a second PCR ran roughly 6 to 11 cycles. TCRdb recomputed calls from the 5' RACE reads with MiXCR, one row per CDR3 protein. The sample consists of about 1,400,000 distinct CDR3 sequences, approximately 42% of them appearing once. The specimen was blood. The receptors come from a woman between 18 and 29 years old in good health.

This clonotype was recorded a few times. CDR3 loop: CASSQDLVGAYEQYF. The CDR3 DNA is TGTGCCAGCAGCCAAGATCTGGTAGGGGCCTACGAGCAGTACTTC. The chain recombines TRBV4-2 with TRBJ2-7, with D tentatively TRBD1 (5 bases). The germline gives CDR1 LGHNA, CDR2 YNFKEQ. V gave up 0 bases and J gave up 2 bases, with 11 bases separating them. The CDR3 has 15 amino acids.

This clonotype appeared a few times. The chain joins TRBV20-1 to TRBJ1-4, with 9 bases identical to TRBD1. V lost 2 bases to trimming and J lost 5 bases; unmatched junction nucleotides: 3. The CDR3 extends over 14 amino acids. Germline-derived CDR1 and CDR2 are DFQATT and SNEGSKA (reference sequence). The CDR3 reads CSARTGTGNEKLFF. Here the CDR3 DNA reads TGCAGTGCTAGAACCGGGACAGGGAATGAAAAACTGTTTTTT.

This rearrangement joins TRBV27 to TRBJ1-1, with a tentative D call TRBD1 (5 bases). The CDR3 covers 15 residues. V lost 5 bases and J lost 4, with 17 bases in between. Looked up from germline, CDR1 is MNHEY and CDR2 is SMNVEV (reference sequence). Here the CDR3 DNA reads TGTGCCAGCAGTCCTCAGGGAGGGAAGGGCACTGAAGCTTTCTTT. Translated, it gives CASSPQGGKGTEAFF.

The chain links TRBV2 to TRBJ2-7; 10 nucleotides match TRBD1. The V segment lost 6 bases and the J segment 2 bases; nucleotides outside the gene matches: 7. Looked up from germline, CDR1 is SNHLY and CDR2 is FYNNEI. This CDR3 is 15 amino acids long. In nucleotides, the CDR3 is TGTGCCAGCAGACTGGACAGGGGGACCCCCTACGAGCAGTACTTC. It yields the protein CASRLDRGTPYEQYF.

This clonotype was counted between two and nine times. V usage is TRBV4-1 and J usage is TRBJ2-1; tentative D call: TRBD2 (6 bases). This CDR3 spans 17 amino acids. With 0 bases removed from V and 0 bases from J, the gap between germline ends came to 12 bases. Germline V gene sequence: CDR1 MGHRA, CDR2 YSYEKL. The CDR3 nucleotides are TGCGCCAGCAGCCAAGAGATAGCGGTAAGCTCCTACAATGAGCAGTTCTTC. Translating gives CASSQEIAVSSYNEQFF.

V is TRBV27 and J is TRBJ2-3; 9 bases match TRBD2. The germline V gene has CDR1 MNHEY and CDR2 SMNVEV (reference sequence). After removal of 2 bases from V and 4 bases from J, the junction contained 4 bases not matched to a gene. This CDR3 region has 15 residues. In nucleotides, the CDR3 is TGTGCCAGCAGTTTAATGGGCGGGAGGGCAGATACGCAGTATTTT. It translates to CASSLMGGRADTQYF.

The V gene is TRBV27, the J gene TRBJ1-2; 8 bases line up with TRBD1. The ends lost 7 bases at V and 3 bases at J; junction bases unmatched: 7. The CDR3 contains 14 residues. CDR1 is MNHEY and CDR2 is SMNVEV in the germline V gene (reference sequence). The CDR3 sequence is CASKRTGRDYGYTF. CDR3 bases: TGTGCCAGCAAGAGGACAGGGCGGGACTATGGCTACACCTTC.

The CDR3 nucleotides are TGCACCCCGGATAGCCAAGAGACCCAGTACTTC. Encoded protein: CTPDSQETQYF. The chain joins TRBV20-1 to TRBJ2-5; no clear D gene. In germline, CDR1 is DFQATT, CDR2 SNEGSKA (reference sequence). This CDR3 has 11 amino acids.

The V and J genes are TRBV15 and TRBJ1-1, with D possibly TRBD1 on 5 matching bases. Germline CDR1 and CDR2: LNHNV and YYDKDF (reference sequence). This CDR3 region has 13 residues. V was pared by 5 bases and J by 1 base, with 8 bases between. The CDR3 here is CATSEQANTEAFF. CDR3 nucleotide sequence: TGTGCCACCAGCGAACAGGCGAACACTGAAGCTTTCTTT.